This TCR beta chain was sequenced during a study of control samples from healthy donors and cancer patients. This CDR3 contains 12 residues. Germline V gene data show CDR1 as SEHNR and CDR2 as FQNEAQ (reference sequence). The V gene lost 7 bases and the J gene lost 6 bases, with 12 bases spanning the gap. The protocol was immunoSEQ multiplex PCR, while the TCRdb copy is restricted to in-frame clones and leaves out a portion. The sample carries 55,000 to 65,000 clones, about 89% recorded once. This clone has just one count. This chain connects TRBV7-9 to TRBJ1-2; D remains ambiguous. Sequencing was performed on PBMCs. This receptor was taken from a woman in her fifties or sixties with lung cancer. CDR3 nucleotides: TGTGCCAGCACCTTGGGTCGAGATGGCTACACCTTC. Its translation is CASTLGRDGYTF.